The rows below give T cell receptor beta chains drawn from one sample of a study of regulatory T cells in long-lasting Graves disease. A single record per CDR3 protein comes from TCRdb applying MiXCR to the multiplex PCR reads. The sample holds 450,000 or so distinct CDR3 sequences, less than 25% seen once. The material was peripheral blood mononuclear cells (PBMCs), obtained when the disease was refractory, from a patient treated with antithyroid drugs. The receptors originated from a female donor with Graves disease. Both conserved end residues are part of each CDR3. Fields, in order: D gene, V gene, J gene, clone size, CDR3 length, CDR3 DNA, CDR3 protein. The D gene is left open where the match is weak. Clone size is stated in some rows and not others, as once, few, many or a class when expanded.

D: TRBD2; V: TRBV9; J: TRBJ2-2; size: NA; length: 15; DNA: TGTGCCAGCAGCGCTAGCGGGGCGAACACCGGGGAGCTGTTTTTT; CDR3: CASSASGANTGELFF
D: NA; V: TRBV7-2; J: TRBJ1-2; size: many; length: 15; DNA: TGTGCCAGCAGCCCCCAGGTCGCTACTAACTATGGCTACACCTTC; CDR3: CASSPQVATNYGYTF
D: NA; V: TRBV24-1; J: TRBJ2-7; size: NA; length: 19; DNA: TGTGCCACTACAGCAACTTTGACTCGAAACCGGGACGGATACTACGAGCAGTACTTC; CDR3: CATTATLTRNRDGYYEQYF
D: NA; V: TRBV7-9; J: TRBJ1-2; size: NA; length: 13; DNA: TGTGCCAGCAGACAAGCCGGGGCCGATGGCTACACCTTC; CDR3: CASRQAGADGYTF
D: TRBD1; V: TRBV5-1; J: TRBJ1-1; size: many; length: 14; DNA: TGTGCCAGCAGCTTACAGGGGGCATTGACTGAAGCTTTCTTT; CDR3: CASSLQGALTEAFF
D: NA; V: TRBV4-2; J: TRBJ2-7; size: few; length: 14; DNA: TGTGCCAGCAGCCAAGGGCAGCAGGGATACGAGCAGTACTTC; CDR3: CASSQGQQGYEQYF
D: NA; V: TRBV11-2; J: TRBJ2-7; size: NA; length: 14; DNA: TGTGCCAGCGGCTTAGTTTCAGGCTCCTACGAGCAGTACTTC; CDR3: CASGLVSGSYEQYF
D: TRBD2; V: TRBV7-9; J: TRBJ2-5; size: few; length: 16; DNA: TGTGCCAGCCGAGGGAGCCAGGGAGGGCAGAGAGAGACCCAGTACTTC; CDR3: CASRGSQGGQRETQYF
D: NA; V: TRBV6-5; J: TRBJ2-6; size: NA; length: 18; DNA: TGTGCCAGCAGTTTCCCGACGTTCCCTTTCTCTGGGGCCAACGTCCTGACTTTC; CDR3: CASSFPTFPFSGANVLTF
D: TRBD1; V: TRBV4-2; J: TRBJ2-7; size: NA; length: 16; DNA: TGTGCCAGCAGCCCCACAAACAGGGGAAGCTCTAACGAGCAGTACTTC; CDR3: CASSPTNRGSSNEQYF
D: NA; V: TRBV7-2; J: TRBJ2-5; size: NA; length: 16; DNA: TGTGCCAGCAGCTTATGGCGGGACAGATACCAAGAGACCCAGTACTTC; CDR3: CASSLWRDRYQETQYF
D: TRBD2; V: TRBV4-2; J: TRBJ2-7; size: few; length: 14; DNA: TGTGCCAGCAGCCTCCAGCGGGACTCCTACGAGCAGTACTTC; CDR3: CASSLQRDSYEQYF
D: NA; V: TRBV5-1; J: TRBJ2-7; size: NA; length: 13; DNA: TGCGCCAGCAGCTTAACGGGTTCCCACGAGCAGTACTTC; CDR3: CASSLTGSHEQYF
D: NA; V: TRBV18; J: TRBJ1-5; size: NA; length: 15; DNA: TGTGCCAGCTCACCAGCAGGGGAATTCAATCAGCCCCAGCATTTT; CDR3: CASSPAGEFNQPQHF
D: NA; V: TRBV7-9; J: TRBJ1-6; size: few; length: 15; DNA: TGTGCCAGCAGCACACAGGGCGTCAGGAATTCACCCCTCCACTTT; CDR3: CASSTQGVRNSPLHF
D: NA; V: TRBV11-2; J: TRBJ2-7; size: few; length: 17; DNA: TGTGCCAGCAGCTCCGGGCCTGCGCACGGGGCTTCCTACGAGCAGTACTTC; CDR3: CASSSGPAHGASYEQYF
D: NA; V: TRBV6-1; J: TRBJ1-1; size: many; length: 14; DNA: TGTGCCAGCAGTACCCCGGGAGGAAACACTGAAGCTTTCTTT; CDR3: CASSTPGGNTEAFF
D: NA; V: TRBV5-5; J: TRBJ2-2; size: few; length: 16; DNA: TGTGCCAGCAGCTTGGGGGGTCACCAAAACACCGGGGAGCTGTTTTTT; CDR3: CASSLGGHQNTGELFF
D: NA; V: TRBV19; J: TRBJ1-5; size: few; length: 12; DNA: TGTGCCAGTATTTTACGGGTTCACAGCCAGCATTTT; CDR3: CASILRVHSQHF
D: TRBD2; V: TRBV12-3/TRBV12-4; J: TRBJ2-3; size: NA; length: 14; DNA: TGTGCCAGTGTAGCGGGAGGGAGCACAGATACGCAGTATTTT; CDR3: CASVAGGSTDTQYF
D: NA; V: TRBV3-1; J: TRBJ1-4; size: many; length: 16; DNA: TGTGCCAGCAGCCAAACCGCAGTCCGGGGAGGTGAAAAACTGTTTTTT; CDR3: CASSQTAVRGGEKLFF
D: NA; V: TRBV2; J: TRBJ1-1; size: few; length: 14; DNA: TGTGCCAGCAGCCAAGCCACAGGGAACACTGAAGCTTTCTTT; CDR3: CASSQATGNTEAFF
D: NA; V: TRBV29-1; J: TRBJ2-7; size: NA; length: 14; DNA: TGCAGCGCCCTTCTGGCGGGCACTCCCTACGAGCAGTACTTC; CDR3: CSALLAGTPYEQYF
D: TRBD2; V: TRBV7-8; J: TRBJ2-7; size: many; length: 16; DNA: TGTGCCAGCAGCTTAGCCGGACTAGCGGTAAACTACGAGCAGTACTTC; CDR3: CASSLAGLAVNYEQYF
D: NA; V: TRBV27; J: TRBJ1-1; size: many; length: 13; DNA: TGTGCCAGCAGTTTATCATGGAACACTGAAGCTTTCTTT; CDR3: CASSLSWNTEAFF
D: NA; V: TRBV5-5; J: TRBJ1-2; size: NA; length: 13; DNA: TGTGCCAGCAGCTACTCACAGGGCAATGGCTACACCTTC; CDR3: CASSYSQGNGYTF
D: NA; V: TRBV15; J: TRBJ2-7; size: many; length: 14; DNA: TGTGCCACCAGCCAAGACGGAGGCTCCTACGAGCAGTACTTC; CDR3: CATSQDGGSYEQYF
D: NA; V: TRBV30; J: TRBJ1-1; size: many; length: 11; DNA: TGTGCCTGGAGACTCAACACTGAAGCTTTCTTT; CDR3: CAWRLNTEAFF
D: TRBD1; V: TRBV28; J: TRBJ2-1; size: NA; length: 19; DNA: TGTGCCAGCAGTTTACTGCAGGGGGCGGTCGAAGTCCCAGGCAATGAGCAGTTCTTC; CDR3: CASSLLQGAVEVPGNEQFF
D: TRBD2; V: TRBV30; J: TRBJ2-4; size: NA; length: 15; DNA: TGTGCCTGGAGCGGACTAGGACTAGCCAAAAACATTCAGTACTTC; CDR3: CAWSGLGLAKNIQYF